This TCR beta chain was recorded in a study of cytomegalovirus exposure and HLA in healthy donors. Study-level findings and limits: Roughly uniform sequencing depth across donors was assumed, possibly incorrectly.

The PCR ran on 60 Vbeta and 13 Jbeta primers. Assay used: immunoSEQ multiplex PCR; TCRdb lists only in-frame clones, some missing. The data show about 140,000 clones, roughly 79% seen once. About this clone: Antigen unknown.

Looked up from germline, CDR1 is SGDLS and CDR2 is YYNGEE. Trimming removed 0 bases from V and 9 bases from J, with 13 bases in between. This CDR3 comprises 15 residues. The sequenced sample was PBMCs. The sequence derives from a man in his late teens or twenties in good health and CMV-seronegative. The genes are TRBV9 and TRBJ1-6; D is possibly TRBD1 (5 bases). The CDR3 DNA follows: TGTGCCAGCAGCGTAGGCGTACAGGAGAGTTCACCCCTCCACTTT. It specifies CASSVGVQESSPLHF.